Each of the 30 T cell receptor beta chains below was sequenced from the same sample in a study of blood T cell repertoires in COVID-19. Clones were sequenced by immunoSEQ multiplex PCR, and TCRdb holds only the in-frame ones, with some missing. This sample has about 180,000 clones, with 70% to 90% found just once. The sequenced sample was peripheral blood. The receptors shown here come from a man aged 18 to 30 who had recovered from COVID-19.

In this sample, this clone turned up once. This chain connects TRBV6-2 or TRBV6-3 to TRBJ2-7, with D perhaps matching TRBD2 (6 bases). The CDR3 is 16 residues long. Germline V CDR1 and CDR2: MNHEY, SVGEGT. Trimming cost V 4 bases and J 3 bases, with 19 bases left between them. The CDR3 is CASSLDTTRGSYEQYF. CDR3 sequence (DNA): TGTGCCAGCAGTTTAGATACTACCCGGGGGAGCTACGAGCAGTACTTC.

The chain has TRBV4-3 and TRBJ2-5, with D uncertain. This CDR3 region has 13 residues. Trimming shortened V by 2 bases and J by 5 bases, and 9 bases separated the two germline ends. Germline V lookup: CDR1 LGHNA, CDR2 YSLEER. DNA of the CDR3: TGCGCCAGCAGCCAAACCTACGCGGAGACCCAGTACTTC. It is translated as CASSQTYAETQYF.

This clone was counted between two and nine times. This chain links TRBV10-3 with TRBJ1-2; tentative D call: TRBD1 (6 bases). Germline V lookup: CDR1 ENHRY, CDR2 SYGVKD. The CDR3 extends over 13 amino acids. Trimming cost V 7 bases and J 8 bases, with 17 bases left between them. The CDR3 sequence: CAITGPQGSGYTF. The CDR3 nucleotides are TGTGCCATCACGGGCCCCCAGGGGTCGGGCTACACCTTC.

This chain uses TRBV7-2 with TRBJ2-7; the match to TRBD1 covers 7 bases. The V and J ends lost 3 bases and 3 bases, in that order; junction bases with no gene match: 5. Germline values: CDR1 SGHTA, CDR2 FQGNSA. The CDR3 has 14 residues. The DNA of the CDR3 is TGTGCCAGCAGCTTTGGGGCAGGGGGCTACGAGCAGTACTTC. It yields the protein CASSFGAGGYEQYF.

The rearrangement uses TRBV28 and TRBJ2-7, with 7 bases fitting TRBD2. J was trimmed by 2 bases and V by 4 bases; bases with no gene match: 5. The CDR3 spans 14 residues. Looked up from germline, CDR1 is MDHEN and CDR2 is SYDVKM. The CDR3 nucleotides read TGTGCCAGCAGTTCCCGGGAGGTCCCCTACGAGCAGTACTTC. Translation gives CASSSREVPYEQYF.

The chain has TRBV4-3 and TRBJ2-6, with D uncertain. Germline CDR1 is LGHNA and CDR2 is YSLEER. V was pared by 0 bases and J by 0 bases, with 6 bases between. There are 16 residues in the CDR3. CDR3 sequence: CASSQDSSSGANVLTF. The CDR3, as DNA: TGCGCCAGCAGCCAAGATTCTTCCTCTGGGGCCAACGTCCTGACTTTC.

CDR3 nucleotides: TGTGCCAGTAGTGGGGTAGCGGGAGTAAGGGTCACCGGGGAGCTGTTTTTT. Its protein is CASSGVAGVRVTGELFF. This chain joins TRBV19 and TRBJ2-2, with 9 bases fitting TRBD2. V gave up 5 bases and J gave up 4 bases; unmatched junction bases: 11. In germline, CDR1 is LNHDA, CDR2 SQIVND (reference sequence). The CDR3 sequence is 17 residues long.

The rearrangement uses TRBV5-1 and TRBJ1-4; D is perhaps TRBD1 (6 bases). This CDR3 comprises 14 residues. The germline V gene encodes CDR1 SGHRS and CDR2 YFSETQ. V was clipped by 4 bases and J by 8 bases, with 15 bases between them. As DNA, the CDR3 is TGCGCCAGCAGCCCTAGGACAGTAGCAGAAAAACTGTTTTTT. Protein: CASSPRTVAEKLFF.

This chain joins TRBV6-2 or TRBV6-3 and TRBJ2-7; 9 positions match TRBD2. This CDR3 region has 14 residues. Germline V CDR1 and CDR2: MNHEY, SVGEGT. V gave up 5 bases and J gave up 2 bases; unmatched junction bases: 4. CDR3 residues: CASSLTSGPYEQYF. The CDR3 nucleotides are TGTGCCAGCAGTCTGACTAGCGGTCCCTACGAGCAGTACTTC.

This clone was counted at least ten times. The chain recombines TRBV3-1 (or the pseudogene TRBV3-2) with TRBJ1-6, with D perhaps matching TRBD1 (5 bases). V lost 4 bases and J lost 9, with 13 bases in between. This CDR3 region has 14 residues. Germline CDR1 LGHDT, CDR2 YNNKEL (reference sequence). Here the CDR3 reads CASSLSMGLSPLHF. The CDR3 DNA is TGTGCCAGCAGCCTCTCGATGGGGCTTTCACCCCTCCACTTT.

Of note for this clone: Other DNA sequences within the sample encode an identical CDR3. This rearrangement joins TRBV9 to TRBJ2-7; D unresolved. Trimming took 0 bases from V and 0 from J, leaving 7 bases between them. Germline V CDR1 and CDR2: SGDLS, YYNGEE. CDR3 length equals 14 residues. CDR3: CASSVGGSSYEQYF. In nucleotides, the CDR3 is TGTGCCAGCAGCGTAGGTGGTAGCTCCTACGAGCAGTACTTC.

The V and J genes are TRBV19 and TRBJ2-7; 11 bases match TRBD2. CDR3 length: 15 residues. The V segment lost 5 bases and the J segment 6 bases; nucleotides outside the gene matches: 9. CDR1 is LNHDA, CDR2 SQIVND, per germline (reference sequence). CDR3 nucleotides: TGTGCCAGTAGTGTACTAGCGGGAGAGCGTCGCGAGCAGTACTTC. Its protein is CASSVLAGERREQYF.

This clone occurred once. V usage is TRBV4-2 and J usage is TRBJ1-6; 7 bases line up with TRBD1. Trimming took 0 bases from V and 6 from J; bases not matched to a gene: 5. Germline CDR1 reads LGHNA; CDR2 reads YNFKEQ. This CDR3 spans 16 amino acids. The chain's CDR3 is CASSQDEDRFNSPLHF. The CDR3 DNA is TGTGCCAGCAGCCAAGATGAGGACAGGTTTAATTCACCCCTCCACTTT.

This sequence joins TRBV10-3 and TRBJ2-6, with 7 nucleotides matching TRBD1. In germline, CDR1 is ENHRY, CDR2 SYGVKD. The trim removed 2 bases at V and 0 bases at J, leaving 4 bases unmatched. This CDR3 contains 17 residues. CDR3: CAISEGQDLSGANVLTF. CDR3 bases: TGTGCCATCAGTGAGGGACAGGACCTCTCTGGGGCCAACGTCCTGACTTTC.

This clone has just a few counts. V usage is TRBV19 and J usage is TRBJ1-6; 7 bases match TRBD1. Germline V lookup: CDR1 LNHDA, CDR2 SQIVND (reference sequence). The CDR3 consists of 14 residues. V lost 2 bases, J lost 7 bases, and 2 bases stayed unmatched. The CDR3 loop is CASSINRGNSPLHF. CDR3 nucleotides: TGTGCCAGTAGTATAAACAGGGGAAATTCACCCCTCCACTTT.

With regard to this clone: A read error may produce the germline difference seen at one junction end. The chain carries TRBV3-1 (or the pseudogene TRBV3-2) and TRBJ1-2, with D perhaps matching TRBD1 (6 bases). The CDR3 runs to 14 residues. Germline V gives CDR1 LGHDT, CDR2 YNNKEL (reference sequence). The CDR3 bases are TGTGCCAGCAGCCAAATCGAGGGGGTTAACGGCTACGCCTTC. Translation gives CASSQIEGVNGYAF.

CDR3 loop: CASRGQGDTEAFF. In DNA, the CDR3 is TGTGCCAGCCGGGGACAGGGGGACACTGAAGCTTTCTTT. The chain joins TRBV6-5 to TRBJ1-1; 11 bases fit TRBD1. The CDR3 is 13 residues long. After removal of 8 bases from V and 3 bases from J, the junction contained 2 bases not matched to a gene. The germline gives CDR1 MNHEY, CDR2 SVGAGI.

The DNA for the CDR3 is TGTGCCAGCACCTCGGACAGGGAGGGCTACACCTTC. Protein product: CASTSDREGYTF. The chain carries TRBV28 and TRBJ1-2; 8 nucleotides line up with TRBD1. The V gene end was trimmed by 7 bases and the J gene end by 8 bases; junction bases not matched to a gene: 6. The germline gives CDR1 MDHEN, CDR2 SYDVKM. The CDR3 runs to 12 residues.

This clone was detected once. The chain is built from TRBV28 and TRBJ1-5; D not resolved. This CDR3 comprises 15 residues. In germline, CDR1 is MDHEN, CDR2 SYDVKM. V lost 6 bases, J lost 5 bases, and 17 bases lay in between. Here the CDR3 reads CASSPVETADQPQHF. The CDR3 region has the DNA TGTGCCAGCAGCCCTGTGGAAACAGCAGATCAGCCCCAGCATTTT. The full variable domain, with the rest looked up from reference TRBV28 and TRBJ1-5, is DVKVTQSSRYLVKRTGEKVFLECVQDMDHENMFWYRQDPGLGLRLIYFSYDVKMKEKGDIPEGYSVSREKKERFSLILESASTNQTSMYLCASSPVETADQPQHFGDGTRLSIL.

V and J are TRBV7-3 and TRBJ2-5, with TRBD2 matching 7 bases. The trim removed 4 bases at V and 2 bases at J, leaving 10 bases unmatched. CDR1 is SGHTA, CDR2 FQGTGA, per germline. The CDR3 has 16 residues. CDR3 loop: CASSYPRGEGQETQYF. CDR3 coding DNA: TGTGCCAGCAGCTACCCTCGGGGGGAGGGTCAAGAGACCCAGTACTTC. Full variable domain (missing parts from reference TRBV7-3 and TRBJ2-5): GAGVSQTPSNKVTEKGKYVELRCDPISGHTALYWYRQSLGQGPEFLIYFQGTGAADDSGLPNDRFFAVRPEGSVSTLKIQRTERGDSAVYLCASSYPRGEGQETQYFGPGTRLLVL.

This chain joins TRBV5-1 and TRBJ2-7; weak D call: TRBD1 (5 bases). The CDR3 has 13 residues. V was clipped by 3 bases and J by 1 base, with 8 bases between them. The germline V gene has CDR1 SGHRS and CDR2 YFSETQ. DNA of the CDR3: TGCGCCAGCAGCTCACGGACATCCTACGAGCAGTACTTC. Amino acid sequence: CASSSRTSYEQYF.

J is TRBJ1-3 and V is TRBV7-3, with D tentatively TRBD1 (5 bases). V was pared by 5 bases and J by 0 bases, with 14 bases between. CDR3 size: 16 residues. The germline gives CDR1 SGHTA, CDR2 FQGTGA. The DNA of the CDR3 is TGTGCCAGCAGCCGTTCGGACAAACCCTCTGGAAACACCATATATTTT. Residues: CASSRSDKPSGNTIYF.

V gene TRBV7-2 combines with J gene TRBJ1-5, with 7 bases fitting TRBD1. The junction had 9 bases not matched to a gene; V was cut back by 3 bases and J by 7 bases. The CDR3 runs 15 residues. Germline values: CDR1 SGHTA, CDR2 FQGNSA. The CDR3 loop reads CASSLGQLKIQPQHF. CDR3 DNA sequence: TGTGCCAGCAGCTTGGGACAGCTAAAGATCCAGCCCCAGCATTTT.

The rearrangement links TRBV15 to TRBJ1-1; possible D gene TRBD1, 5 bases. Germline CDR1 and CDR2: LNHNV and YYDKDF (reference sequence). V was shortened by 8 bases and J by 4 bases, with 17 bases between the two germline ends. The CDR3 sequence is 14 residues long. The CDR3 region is CATDAGPTVTEAFF. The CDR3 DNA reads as TGTGCCACCGACGCAGGGCCTACCGTCACTGAAGCTTTCTTT.

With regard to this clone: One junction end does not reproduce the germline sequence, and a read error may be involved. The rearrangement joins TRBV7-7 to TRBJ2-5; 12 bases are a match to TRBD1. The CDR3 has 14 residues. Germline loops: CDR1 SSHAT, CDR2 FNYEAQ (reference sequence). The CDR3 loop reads CASSWGQGAETQYF. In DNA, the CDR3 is TGTGCTAGCAGCTGGGGACAGGGGGCAGAGACCCAGTACTTC.

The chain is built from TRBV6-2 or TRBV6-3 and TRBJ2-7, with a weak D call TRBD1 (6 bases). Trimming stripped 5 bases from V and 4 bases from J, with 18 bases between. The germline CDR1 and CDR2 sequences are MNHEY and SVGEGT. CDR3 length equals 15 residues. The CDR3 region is CASSPRQAHAYEQYF. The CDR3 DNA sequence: TGTGCCAGCAGTCCCCGACAGGCCCACGCGTACGAGCAGTACTTC.

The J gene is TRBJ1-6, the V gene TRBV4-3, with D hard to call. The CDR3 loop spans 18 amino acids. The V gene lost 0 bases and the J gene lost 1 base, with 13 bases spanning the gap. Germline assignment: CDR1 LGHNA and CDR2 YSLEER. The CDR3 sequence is CASSQERGRQSYNSPLHF. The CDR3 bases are TGCGCCAGCAGCCAAGAGCGTGGGAGGCAATCCTATAATTCACCCCTCCACTTT.

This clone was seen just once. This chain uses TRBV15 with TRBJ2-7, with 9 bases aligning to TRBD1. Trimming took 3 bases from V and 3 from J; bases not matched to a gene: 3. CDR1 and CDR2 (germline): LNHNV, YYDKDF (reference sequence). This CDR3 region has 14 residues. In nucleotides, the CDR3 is TGTGCCACCAGCAGGGGACAGGGCGACTACGAGCAGTACTTC. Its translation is CATSRGQGDYEQYF.

This CDR3 is CASSYRVHRNNEQFF. DNA of the CDR3: TGTGCCAGCAGCTACCGGGTCCATCGGAACAATGAGCAGTTCTTC. The rearrangement uses TRBV7-2 and TRBJ2-1; D gene ambiguous. Germline CDR1 reads SGHTA; CDR2 reads FQGNSA. This CDR3 spans 15 amino acids. The V gene lost 4 bases and the J gene lost 5 bases, with 15 bases spanning the gap.

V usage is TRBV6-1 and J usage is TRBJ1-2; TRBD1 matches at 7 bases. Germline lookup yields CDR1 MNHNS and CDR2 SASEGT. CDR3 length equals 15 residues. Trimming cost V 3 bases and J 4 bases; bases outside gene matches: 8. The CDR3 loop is CASSDPGQAFYGYTF. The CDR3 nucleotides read TGTGCCAGCAGTGACCCCGGACAGGCCTTCTATGGCTACACCTTC.